The sequence of this T cell receptor (beta chain) was determined in a study of T cell changes during pregnancy in multiple sclerosis. CDR3 length equals 14 residues. The V gene's germline CDR1 is SGHTA and CDR2 FQGNSA. The V end was cut by 10 bases, the J end by 0 bases, with 10 bases between. Sequenced by immunoSEQ multiplex PCR; TCRdb stores in-frame clones only, minus some. Altogether around 48,000 clones are present, over 80% being singletons, with the ten largest covering 0.65% to 0.7%. The clonotype comes from a female donor with multiple sclerosis, enrolled in a pregnancy study. V is TRBV7-2 and J is TRBJ2-6; no clear D gene. Sequencing was performed on CD4+ T cells from peripheral blood mononuclear cells, taken in the third trimester of pregnancy. DNA of the CDR3: TGTGCCAAAAGTTACGGCTCTGGGGCCAACGTCCTGACTTTC. It codes for CAKSYGSGANVLTF.